One sample yielded the 17 T cell receptor beta chains listed below, sequenced in a study of shared clonotypes between healthy human individuals. Cells designated naive CD8 were CD45RO-negative and were positively selected for CCR7, with terminally differentiated effector memory CD45RA+ cells excluded. TCRdb keeps only in-frame clones here, not all; method: immunoSEQ multiplex PCR. The table has about 2.1 million clones, 93% seen once. The sequencing sample was made of naive CD8+ T cells from PBMCs. The source of these receptors is a man younger than 35 in good health. Some clones in this sample may be carry-over from other donors' samples.

The genes are TRBV7-7 and TRBJ2-2; D may correspond to TRBD1 or TRBD2 (5 bases each). Germline V lookup: CDR1 SSHAT, CDR2 FNYEAQ (reference sequence). CDR3 length: 18 residues. V lost 4 bases, J lost 6 bases, and 24 bases lay in between. DNA of the CDR3: TGTGCCAGCAGCTCTGCGGTAGACGGGGCTCGCCCGTCCGGGGAGCTGTTTTTT. Amino acid sequence: CASSSAVDGARPSGELFF. Full variable domain (rest looked up from reference TRBV7-7 and TRBJ2-2): GAGVSQSPRYKVTKRGQDVTLRCDPISSHATLYWYQQALGQGPEFLTYFNYEAQPDKSGLPSDRFSAERPEGSISTLTIQRTEQRDSAMYRCASSSAVDGARPSGELFFGEGSRLTVL.

The chain links TRBV7-7 to TRBJ2-5; D is possibly TRBD1 (5 bases). This CDR3 region has 15 residues. V gave up 5 bases and J gave up 1 base, with 14 bases separating them. Germline loops: CDR1 SSHAT, CDR2 FNYEAQ (reference sequence). The CDR3 DNA reads as TGTGCCAGCAGCCGCCTAGACAGCCCCCAAGAGACCCAGTACTTC. Translated: CASSRLDSPQETQYF.

The chain combines TRBV4-1 with TRBJ2-5; tentative D call: TRBD1 (5 bases). The CDR3 has 15 amino acids. Germline CDR1 is MGHRA and CDR2 is YSYEKL. V shed 1 base and J shed 4 bases, with 13 bases lying between them. CDR3 sequence: CASSQVVTVLETQYF. For the CDR3, the DNA is TGCGCCAGCAGCCAAGTGGTGACAGTTTTAGAGACCCAGTACTTC.

For this clone: The same CDR3 is also encoded by other DNA sequences in this sample. V usage is TRBV13 and J usage is TRBJ1-2; possibly TRBD1 for D (5 bases). The ends were cut back, 0 bases at V and 2 bases at J, with 7 bases in the middle. The CDR3 totals 14 residues. CDR1 and CDR2 (germline): PRHDT, FYEKMQ (reference sequence). This CDR3 reads CASSLGGENYGYTF. In nucleotides, the CDR3 is TGTGCCAGCAGCTTAGGGGGGGAAAACTATGGCTACACCTTC.

This chain joins TRBV27 and TRBJ1-1; 10 bases agree with TRBD1. The CDR3 totals 14 residues. Losses at the gene ends were 6 bases for V and 2 bases for J; bases not matched to a gene: 3. Germline V gives CDR1 MNHEY, CDR2 SMNVEV (reference sequence). The DNA for the CDR3 is TGTGCCAGCAGCGGGACAGGGGTTAACACTGAAGCTTTCTTT. Translating gives CASSGTGVNTEAFF.

A single count supports this clone. V usage is TRBV7-9 and J usage is TRBJ1-3; D unresolved. The germline CDR1 and CDR2 sequences are SEHNR and FQNEAQ (reference sequence). The CDR3 spans 13 residues. Between the trimmed V and J ends, which lost 4 bases and 0 bases, there was a span of 4 bases. The CDR3 nucleotides are TGTGCCAGCAGCTGGGCCTCTGGAAACACCATATATTTT. Protein product: CASSWASGNTIYF.

This rearrangement joins TRBV9 to TRBJ2-6, with no clear D. Per the germline V gene, CDR1 is SGDLS and CDR2 is YYNGEE. V shed 3 bases and J shed 0 bases, with 16 bases lying between them. The CDR3 length is 18 residues. CDR3: CASSGGPPRDSGANVLTF. The CDR3 coding sequence is TGTGCCAGCAGCGGTGGGCCCCCGAGAGACTCTGGGGCCAACGTCCTGACTTTC.

This clone has just one count. The chain employs TRBV7-6 and TRBJ1-1; no clear D gene. Trimming shortened V by 1 base and J by 1 base, and 10 bases separated the two germline ends. The CDR3 runs 15 residues. Germline lookup yields CDR1 SGHVS and CDR2 FNYEAQ. The CDR3: CASSLERAPNTEAFF. The CDR3 DNA reads as TGTGCCAGCAGCTTAGAGAGGGCACCGAACACTGAAGCTTTCTTT.

This chain connects TRBV6-1 to TRBJ2-7; 8 nucleotides match TRBD2. V gave up 1 base and J gave up 3 bases; unmatched junction bases: 11. This CDR3 spans 17 amino acids. Germline values: CDR1 MNHNS, CDR2 SASEGT. The CDR3 sequence is CASSEVEPGLVIYEQYF. The CDR3 bases are TGTGCCAGCAGTGAAGTGGAACCGGGACTAGTAATCTACGAGCAGTACTTC.

The rearrangement joins TRBV5-5 to TRBJ1-2; D call uncertain. This CDR3 comprises 15 residues. Per germline, CDR1 SGHKS and CDR2 YYEKEE (reference sequence). Trimming stripped 1 base from V and 6 bases from J, with 16 bases between. CDR3 in amino acids: CASSLLSDARNGYTF. CDR3 in DNA: TGTGCCAGCAGCTTGCTTTCCGACGCCCGGAATGGCTACACCTTC.

This clone was seen a single time. The V call is TRBV19, the J call TRBJ2-3, with 10 bases fitting TRBD1. Germline lookup yields CDR1 LNHDA and CDR2 SQIVND (reference sequence). Unmatched junction bases numbered 7, after V lost 4 bases and J lost 3 bases. The CDR3 has 16 amino acids. This CDR3 is CASSTQTGGLTDTQYF. As DNA, the CDR3 is TGTGCCAGTAGTACCCAGACAGGGGGCTTGACAGATACGCAGTATTTT.

The V gene is TRBV28, the J gene TRBJ2-3; 7 bases align to TRBD2. With V trimmed by 3 bases and J by 1 base, 4 bases remained unmatched. Germline CDR1 and CDR2: MDHEN and SYDVKM. The CDR3 has 15 residues. CDR3 bases: TGTGCCAGCAGTTTCCCGGGGGGTGGCACAGATACGCAGTATTTT. This encodes CASSFPGGGTDTQYF.

The gene calls are TRBV5-1 and TRBJ2-1; TRBD2 matches 7 bases. J was trimmed by 7 bases and V by 6 bases; bases with no gene match: 13. Germline loops: CDR1 SGHRS, CDR2 YFSETQ. CDR3 length: 15 residues. CDR3 nucleotides: TGCGCCAGCAACTCCCTTTGGGGGGGTGAGAATGAGCAGTTCTTC. Its protein product is CASNSLWGGENEQFF.

The CDR3 here is CASSVSGQYTYEQYF. In DNA, the CDR3 is TGTGCCAGCAGCGTCTCAGGACAGTATACCTACGAGCAGTACTTC. This rearrangement joins TRBV9 to TRBJ2-7; perhaps TRBD1 as D (6 bases). Looked up from germline, CDR1 is SGDLS and CDR2 is YYNGEE. V was pared by 2 bases and J by 2 bases, with 14 bases between. The CDR3 has 15 residues.

The rearrangement links TRBV27 to TRBJ1-1; 11 nucleotides match TRBD1. Per the germline V gene, CDR1 is MNHEY and CDR2 is SMNVEV (reference sequence). This CDR3 region has 15 residues. J lost 4 bases, V lost 4 bases, and 5 bases had no gene match. This chain's CDR3 is CASSSGTGGFTEAFF. The CDR3 nucleotides read TGTGCCAGCAGTTCGGGGACAGGGGGGTTCACTGAAGCTTTCTTT.

The chain joins TRBV11-2 to TRBJ2-5, with TRBD2 matching over 8 bases. V shed 8 bases, J shed 0 bases, and the junction held 11 bases outside the gene matches. Germline CDR1 and CDR2: SGHAT and FQNNGV. The CDR3 has 16 amino acids. The CDR3 DNA reads as TGTGCCAGCTCTCAGCGGGAGCGCTCGTACCAAGAGACCCAGTACTTC. The encoded protein is CASSQRERSYQETQYF.

This clone came up a few times. This chain joins TRBV15 and TRBJ2-7, with TRBD1 matching over 8 bases. The CDR3 length is 14 residues. Germline lookup yields CDR1 LNHNV and CDR2 YYDKDF (reference sequence). Losses at the gene ends were 3 bases for V and 5 bases for J; bases not matched to a gene: 6. CDR3 nucleotide sequence: TGTGCCACCAGCAGCGGTCGACAGGGGAACGAGCAGTACTTC. Its translation: CATSSGRQGNEQYF.